These 25 T cell receptor beta chains came from one sample sequenced in a study of monozygotic twins with inflammatory bowel disease. TCRdb derives one entry per CDR3 protein from the 5' RACE reads, leaving out DNA. The sample has about 440,000 distinct CDR3 sequences; the top ten hold approximately 2.4%. The sample taken for sequencing was blood. Receptors were obtained from a human donor with ulcerative colitis or Crohn's disease, or a healthy co-twin of an affected twin (not recorded which).

The chain carries TRBV5-6 and TRBJ1-1; there is no DNA to check the TCRdb D call of TRBD1. CDR3 size: 15 residues. The V gene's germline CDR1 is SGHDT and CDR2 YYEEEE. The CDR3 here is CASSPYPTDRAEAFF.

The CDR3: CASSEQGGNSPLHF. The V and J genes are TRBV7-9 and TRBJ1-6; the TRBD1 assignment by TCRdb is unverifiable without DNA. CDR3 length equals 14 residues. Per the germline V gene, CDR1 is SEHNR and CDR2 is FQNEAQ (reference sequence).

The J gene is TRBJ2-3, the V gene TRBV5-6. This CDR3 has 13 amino acids. CDR1 and CDR2 (germline): SGHDT, YYEEEE. The CDR3 reads CASSGLAADTQYF.

The V call is TRBV24-1, the J call TRBJ1-5; the TCRdb D gene call, TRBD1, has no DNA to confirm it. The CDR3 is 15 amino acids. Germline CDR1 reads KGHDR; CDR2 reads SFDVKD. The CDR3 spells CATSDPGGVGQPQHF.

The rearrangement uses TRBV19 and TRBJ1-1. From germline, CDR1 is LNHDA and CDR2 SQIVND (reference sequence). CDR3 size: 14 residues. CDR3 loop: CASSWALMNTEAFF.

The chain has TRBV20-1 and TRBJ2-1; the TCRdb D gene call, TRBD1, has no DNA to confirm it. Germline loops: CDR1 DFQATT, CDR2 SNEGSKA (reference sequence). The CDR3 totals 13 residues. CDR3: CSASPPPGNEQFF.

CDR3: CASSQDVGGGSPLHF. This chain connects TRBV4-3 to TRBJ1-6; without DNA, the TCRdb call of TRBD1 cannot be checked. The V gene's germline CDR1 is LGHNA and CDR2 YSLEER. The CDR3 contains 15 residues.

V is TRBV7-9 and J is TRBJ2-7; the TRBD1 assignment by TCRdb is unverifiable without DNA. Germline loops: CDR1 SEHNR, CDR2 FQNEAQ (reference sequence). The CDR3 runs to 14 residues. The chain's CDR3 is CASSPTGTASLSYF.

V and J are TRBV19 and TRBJ2-1. Looked up from germline, CDR1 is LNHDA and CDR2 is SQIVND (reference sequence). This CDR3 is 14 amino acids long. The CDR3: CASSTPSTRSEQFF.

The chain joins TRBV20-1 to TRBJ2-1; the TCRdb D gene call, TRBD2, has no DNA to confirm it. Germline V gene sequence: CDR1 DFQATT, CDR2 SNEGSKA (reference sequence). CDR3 length: 16 residues. The CDR3 protein is CSARNFPGGGALEQFF.

The chain couples TRBV3-1 to TRBJ1-1; without DNA, the TCRdb call of TRBD1 cannot be checked. The CDR3 runs to 13 residues. Germline V gene lookup returns CDR1 LGHDT and CDR2 YNNKEL (reference sequence). The CDR3: CASSQDSGMEAFF. Looking up the rest from reference TRBV3-1 and TRBJ1-1 gives the full variable domain: DTAVSQTPKYLVTQMGNDKSIKCEQNLGHDTMYWYKQDSKKFLKIMFSYNNKELIINETVPNRFSPKSPDKAHLNLHINSLELGDSAVYFCASSQDSGMEAFFGQGTRLTVV.

The chain is built from TRBV7-9 and TRBJ2-5; TCRdb designates TRBD2, a call that cannot be tested without DNA. CDR1 and CDR2 (germline): SEHNR, FQNEAQ (reference sequence). This CDR3 is 16 amino acids long. The chain's CDR3 is CASSSPRLAGQETQYF. Using reference TRBV7-9 and TRBJ2-5 for the parts outside the CDR3, the full variable domain is DTGVSQNPRHKITKRGQNVTFRCDPISEHNRLYWYRQTLGQGPEFLTYFQNEAQLEKSRLLSDRFSAERPKGSFSTLEIQRTEQGDSAMYLCASSSPRLAGQETQYFGPGTRLLVL.

V gene TRBV10-3 combines with J gene TRBJ1-6. Germline V CDR1 and CDR2: ENHRY, SYGVKD. CDR3 length equals 13 residues. Here the CDR3 reads CAIREDQNSPLHF.

This chain links TRBV5-1 with TRBJ1-1. CDR1 and CDR2 from the germline V gene are SGHRS and YFSETQ. The CDR3 spans 14 residues. CDR3 protein: CASSFGDGITEAFF.

The CDR3: CASSFHSGTPSSGANVLTF. The rearrangement links TRBV25-1 to TRBJ2-6; absent DNA, TCRdb's TRBD2 call cannot be checked. The germline gives CDR1 MGHDK, CDR2 SYGVNS. This CDR3 contains 19 residues.

The rearrangement joins TRBV4-1 to TRBJ2-5; the D call of TRBD2 rests on TCRdb alone, since no DNA is present to check it. Germline CDR1 is MGHRA and CDR2 is YSYEKL. The CDR3 totals 21 residues. CDR3 sequence: CASSQAPGGNSGRGYRRTQYF.

The CDR3 here is CASSFRQYRSYEQYF. V gene TRBV28 combines with J gene TRBJ2-7; TCRdb designates TRBD2, a call that cannot be tested without DNA. Per the germline V gene, CDR1 is MDHEN and CDR2 is SYDVKM. The CDR3 has 15 residues.

This chain joins TRBV29-1 and TRBJ1-4. The V gene's germline CDR1 is SQVTM and CDR2 ANQGSEA. The CDR3 is 12 residues long. CDR3 sequence reads: CSVERGSEKLFF.

The chain's CDR3 is CASSLFAGGQPQHF. The gene calls are TRBV12-3 or TRBV12-4 and TRBJ1-5; as DNA is missing, the TRBD1 call by TCRdb cannot be tested. The CDR3 length is 14 residues.

V usage is TRBV7-9 and J usage is TRBJ1-6; the D call of TRBD1 rests on TCRdb alone, since no DNA is present to check it. The CDR3 is made up of 13 amino acids. From germline, CDR1 is SEHNR and CDR2 FQNEAQ (reference sequence). The CDR3 loop reads CASRDEDNSPLHF.

The chain combines TRBV20-1 with TRBJ2-7. CDR1 and CDR2 (germline): DFQATT, SNEGSKA (reference sequence). The CDR3 spans 11 residues. CDR3 sequence reads: CSAENSYEQYF.

CDR3: CASSIPTKDTQYF. V gene TRBV5-1 combines with J gene TRBJ2-3; TCRdb indicates TRBD2, and absent DNA this call remains unverified. The length of the CDR3 is 13 residues. Germline lookup yields CDR1 SGHRS and CDR2 YFSETQ.

The V gene is TRBV9, the J gene TRBJ2-3; without DNA, the TCRdb call of TRBD1 cannot be checked. Germline values: CDR1 SGDLS, CDR2 YYNGEE. The CDR3 covers 15 residues. The CDR3 protein is CASSPPGRGAATQYF.

The chain joins TRBV27 to TRBJ2-1; TCRdb calls TRBD2, which cannot be checked without DNA. This CDR3 contains 12 residues. Germline V lookup: CDR1 MNHEY, CDR2 SMNVEV (reference sequence). CDR3 loop: CASSGPWGKVFF.

The V and J genes are TRBV29-1 and TRBJ2-3; TCRdb proposes TRBD2, but this gene call is untestable without DNA. Looked up from germline, CDR1 is SQVTM and CDR2 is ANQGSEA. This CDR3 has 13 residues. This CDR3 is CSVVVRVTDTQYF.